This T cell receptor beta chain was identified in a study of T cell repertoires in cytomegalovirus infection. Whole-study context: In public TCR beta signatures, there were indications of both CMV infection and matching HLA type.

Study results and caveats: Identification of carriers of CMV plus the relevant HLA was performed using cumulative public TCR beta family frequency. It was HLA-C-restricted CMV-specific TCR beta clonotypes that dominated the response ex vivo.

Using its own MiXCR run on the reads, TCRdb lists one record per CDR3 protein. The sample lists about 100,000 distinct CDR3 sequences; about 15% were seen once. This clonotype has ten or more counts. Its target is not known. The CDR3 is 15 residues long. CDR1 and CDR2 from the germline V gene are SNHLY and FYNNEI. Trimming took 6 bases from V and 0 from J, leaving 11 bases between them. Sequencing was carried out using PBMCs. The rearrangement joins TRBV2 to TRBJ1-4; no clear D gene. This TCR was recovered from a human donor in good health (CMV status not recorded). Some clones in this sample may be carry-over from other donors' samples. The chain's CDR3 is CASRRRMATNEKLFF. For the CDR3, the DNA is TGTGCCAGCAGAAGAAGAATGGCAACTAATGAAAAACTGTTTTTT.